This T cell receptor beta chain was found in a study of identical twins. Findings and limits, study-wide: Out-of-frame beta sequences exhibited a weaker degree of excess twin sharing. Partial confounding of zero-insertion analyses by invariant MAIT and iNKT cells was possible.

V lost 6 bases to trimming and J lost 5 bases, with 11 bases between them. The germline CDR1 and CDR2 sequences are MNHNS and SASEGT. The CDR3 is 13 amino acids. Turning to this clonotype: Its cognate antigen is unknown.

MiXCR, applied by TCRdb to the 5' RACE reads, yields one record per CDR3 protein. The sample includes approximately 500,000 distinct CDR3 sequences, roughly 26% seen only once; the top ten take about 2.9%. Separately, the same data were catalogued under a study of T cells expressing NK-cell markers. That report adds: The eight sequenced donors comprised seven who were HCMV-seropositive and one who was seronegative.

The chain carries TRBV6-1 and TRBJ1-5; D possibly corresponds to TRBD1 (5 bases). The sample taken for sequencing was CD4+ T cells sorted from blood. This clonotype originated in a woman aged 18 to 35 in good health. The DNA of the CDR3 is TGTGCCAGCAGGAGTAGGGGAGATCAGCCCCAGCATTTT. This encodes CASRSRGDQPQHF.